This passage covers 12 T cell receptor beta chains from one sample sequenced in a study of molecular identifiers for immune sequencing clone quantification. TCRdb independently ran MiXCR on the PCR reads; one entry per CDR3 protein. In the table there are 40,000 to 65,000 distinct CDR3 sequences, approximately 40% of which are singletons. The sequenced sample consisted of naive CD8+ T cells from blood, with Jurkat cell RNA spiked in. Subset here: FACS-sorted CD8+CD4-CCR7+CD45RA+ naive T cells. These receptors were obtained from a human donor in good health. Some libraries in this study had Jurkat cell RNA spiked in.

The J gene is TRBJ2-5, the V gene TRBV6-6, with 10 bases that match TRBD1. Per the germline V gene, CDR1 is MNHNY and CDR2 is SVGAGI (reference sequence). The trim removed 10 bases at V and 3 bases at J, leaving 11 bases unmatched. The CDR3 has 15 amino acids. The CDR3 protein is CAIRDRGGREETQYF. In nucleotides, the CDR3 is TGTGCCATCCGGGACAGGGGCGGAAGGGAAGAGACCCAGTACTTC.

Concerning this clonotype: At one of its ends the junction is not consistent with the germline gene, which may arise from a read error. The chain uses TRBV3-1 and TRBJ1-5; possible D gene TRBD1, 6 bases. Germline lookup yields CDR1 LGHDT and CDR2 YNNKEL (reference sequence). The CDR3 extends over 14 amino acids. The CDR3 coding sequence is TGTACCAGCAGCCCGAACAGGGGCAATCAGCCCCAGCATTTT. Encoded protein: CTSSPNRGNQPQHF. Filled out from reference TRBV3-1 and TRBJ1-5, the complete variable domain reads DTAVSQTPKYLVTQMGNDKSIKCEQNLGHDTMYWYKQDSKKFLKIMFSYNNKELIINETVPNRFSPKSPDKAHLNLHINSLELGDSAVYFCTSSPNRGNQPQHFGDGTRLSIL.

Worth noting for this clonotype: A much larger clone differs by one base, so this may be a read error. The rearrangement uses TRBV6-2 or TRBV6-3 and TRBJ2-1; 10 bases fit TRBD2. This CDR3 has 15 amino acids. The V gene's germline CDR1 is MNHEY and CDR2 SVGEGT. With 2 bases clipped from V and 8 bases from J, the junction kept 6 bases outside the gene matches. The CDR3 coding sequence is TGTGCCAGCAGTTACAGTTCTAGCGGGAGATATGAGCAGTTCTTC. Amino acid sequence: CASSYSSSGRYEQFF.

The chain couples TRBV6-4 to TRBJ2-1, with TRBD2 matching over 7 bases. Germline trimming cut 3 bases from V and 6 bases from J; bases unmatched to any gene: 14. The germline V gene encodes CDR1 MRHNA and CDR2 SNTAGT. This CDR3 has 17 amino acids. The CDR3 DNA sequence: TGTGCCAGCAGTGAATGGACTAGTGTATCAGGGCCCAATGAGCAGTTCTTC. Protein: CASSEWTSVSGPNEQFF.

This clonotype was observed a few times. This rearrangement joins TRBV2 to TRBJ2-4, with 8 bases identical to TRBD2. J was trimmed by 3 bases and V by 5 bases; bases with no gene match: 6. Germline V gene data show CDR1 as SNHLY and CDR2 as FYNNEI. This CDR3 comprises 15 residues. CDR3 amino acids: CASSWALAGKNIQYF. CDR3 nucleotide sequence: TGTGCCAGCAGTTGGGCTCTAGCGGGCAAAAACATTCAGTACTTC.

The rearrangement uses TRBV28 and TRBJ1-5, with D possibly being TRBD1 (5 bases). CDR1 is MDHEN, CDR2 SYDVKM, per germline. The CDR3 loop spans 14 amino acids. V was shortened by 2 bases and J by 4 bases, with 9 bases between the two germline ends. CDR3 DNA: TGTGCCAGCAGTTTACGGGGGTGGAATCAGCCCCAGCATTTT. It codes for CASSLRGWNQPQHF.

This clonotype has at least ten counts. The chain employs TRBV10-3 and TRBJ2-7; D not certain. The CDR3 totals 13 residues. Germline-derived CDR1 and CDR2 are ENHRY and SYGVKD. The germline V and J ends were trimmed by 4 bases and 3 bases, with 10 bases remaining between them. CDR3: CAISVPGLYEQYF. The CDR3 DNA reads as TGTGCCATCAGTGTCCCCGGTCTCTACGAGCAGTACTTC.

V gene TRBV9 combines with J gene TRBJ2-3; 7 bases align to TRBD1. The V gene's germline CDR1 is SGDLS and CDR2 YYNGEE. This CDR3 is 16 amino acids long. With 1 base clipped from V and 2 bases from J, the junction kept 7 bases outside the gene matches. The CDR3 loop reads CASSVLGTANTDTQYF. CDR3 nucleotides: TGTGCCAGCAGCGTATTAGGGACAGCTAACACAGATACGCAGTATTTT.

This clonotype turned up a few times. The V and J genes are TRBV2 and TRBJ2-7; D is unresolved. V lost 5 bases and J lost 3, with 14 bases in between. The germline V gene encodes CDR1 SNHLY and CDR2 FYNNEI. This CDR3 has 14 amino acids. CDR3 coding DNA: TGTGCCAGCAGTCCAATCTCCGACCTCTACGAGCAGTACTTC. This codes for CASSPISDLYEQYF.

This clonotype was counted a few times. The rearrangement joins TRBV7-3 to TRBJ2-3; TRBD2 is a possible D gene (8 bases). The V and J ends lost 4 bases and 2 bases respectively, with 28 bases between them. The germline CDR1 and CDR2 sequences are SGHTA and FQGTGA. The CDR3 contains 20 residues. The CDR3 DNA is TGTGCCAGCAGCTCCCGACAGGGTCTTCATATAGCGGGATACACAGATACGCAGTATTTT. Translation: CASSSRQGLHIAGYTDTQYF. The full variable domain, rest sourced from reference TRBV7-3 and TRBJ2-3, is GAGVSQTPSNKVTEKGKYVELRCDPISGHTALYWYRQSLGQGPEFLIYFQGTGAADDSGLPNDRFFAVRPEGSVSTLKIQRTERGDSAVYLCASSSRQGLHIAGYTDTQYFGPGTRLTVL.

The chain links TRBV2 to TRBJ2-1, with 13 bases lining up with TRBD2. CDR3 length: 15 amino acids. The J segment lost 5 bases and the V segment lost 10 bases, leaving 8 bases of the junction unmatched. Per the germline V gene, CDR1 is SNHLY and CDR2 is FYNNEI. CDR3 nucleotide sequence: TGTGCCACCCCTTTGGGGACTAGCGGGAACAATGAGCAGTTCTTC. Translating gives CATPLGTSGNNEQFF.

This clonotype was detected only a few times. The V and J genes are TRBV10-3 and TRBJ2-5; D is perhaps TRBD1 or TRBD2 (5 bases each). The CDR3 consists of 13 residues. Looked up from germline, CDR1 is ENHRY and CDR2 is SYGVKD. Trimming removed 5 bases from V and 2 bases from J, with 9 bases in between. For the CDR3, the DNA is TGTGCCATCAGTCCGGGACCTCAAGAGACCCAGTACTTC. This encodes CAISPGPQETQYF.